This is a list of T cell receptor beta chains from one sample in a study of glioma-infiltrating T cells. In TCRdb, the multiplex PCR reads were re-called with MiXCR into one record per CDR3 protein. The sample lists 100,000 to 150,000 distinct CDR3 sequences, roughly 24% seen once, with approximately 14% in the top ten. Sequencing input: glioma tissue, nonneoplastic brain tissue, or PBMCs (not recorded which). These receptors were obtained from a human donor with low-grade glioma or glioblastoma, undergoing nonglioma brain surgery, or in good health (not recorded which). The CDR3 runs from the conserved cysteine through the conserved F or W. D genes are given only for firm matches.

d_gene	v_gene	CDR3aa
.	TRBV6-1	CASSEEGGMSYEQYF
.	TRBV19	CASSPGTRYTGELFF
TRBD1	TRBV6-1	CASSGKGQGAGETQYF
.	TRBV4-1	CARRPAWPGGSAQSF
.	TRBV3-1	CASSVSGNTIYF
.	TRBV7-9	CASSVGVDRHQPQHF
.	TRBV19	CASTENGFGELFF
.	TRBV15	CATSRRHQETQYF
.	TRBV27	CASSSTLSGNTIYF
TRBD2	TRBV20-1	CSARAASGRAPDTQYF
TRBD1	TRBV6-1	CASSSPGQVPGELFF
.	TRBV7-2	CASTLQRGCEQYF
TRBD1	TRBV10-3	CAISRTGISSGANVLTF
TRBD1	TRBV3-1	CASSRQGMGSYNEQFF
TRBD2	TRBV10-3	CAIRGREGIQQFF
.	TRBV25-1	CASRGRTSGNTIYF
TRBD1	TRBV6-1	CATLTDRGQYF
.	TRBV28	CASTRGARSTDKQYF
TRBD2	TRBV7-2	CASSLLDTSGNEQSF
TRBD1	TRBV20-1	CSARDPRGMNTGELFF
.	TRBV27	CASSTRSGHAEAFF
.	TRBV7-9	CASNPSYTDTQYF
.	TRBV7-2	CASILARDMSLRRTDTQYF
TRBD2	TRBV18	CASSPPAGDEQYF
TRBD2	TRBV20-1	CSAGDGDSGSKTQYF
.	TRBV12-3/TRBV12-4	CASSSFLGGAPYEQYF
.	TRBV6-4	CASGGGGVQDTQYF
TRBD1	TRBV5-1	CASSFARGLDTEAFF
.	TRBV4-1	CASSQTRAGAYGYTF
TRBD2	TRBV27	CASTSSGITNEQYF
.	TRBV6-1	CASTGSDGPNTEAFF
.	TRBV6-2/TRBV6-3	CASSFGASGYGYTF
.	TRBV6-1	CASRSIATDTQYF
.	TRBV7-9	CASSSRENHEQYF
.	TRBV7-9	CASSPHPDGRLTF
.	TRBV5-8	CASSYQGGTNEKLFF
TRBD2	TRBV24-1	CATSGSGLEPDTQYF
TRBD2	TRBV4-1	CASSQDPGGSYNEQFF
.	TRBV6-1	CASYASDTYEQYF
TRBD1	TRBV6-1	CASSGQGEISSGELFF
.	TRBV28	CASSRRTGTNYGYTF
.	TRBV28	CASRPEVGANVLTF
TRBD1	TRBV7-2	CASSLVGQGVSGNTIYF
.	TRBV7-2	CASSSHGGGGSYEQYF
.	TRBV27	CASSPNRRGSPLHF
.	TRBV7-2	CASSLAVTSHEQFF
.	TRBV7-9	CASKNGWTEAFF
.	TRBV5-1	CASSINVGQSTDTQYF
TRBD1	TRBV7-9	CASSLGPGQFTDTQYF
.	TRBV15	CATSLNIPPHEQYF
TRBD1	TRBV7-2	CASSSGQPPGELFF
.	TRBV4-1	CASSQPYTLLLYEQYF
TRBD2	TRBV29-1	CSGTSDSSYEQYF
TRBD1	TRBV28	CASRQGAWETQYF
.	TRBV7-2	CASSFGTNTGELFF
TRBD2	TRBV7-9	CASSLTGLAGSYEQYF
.	TRBV19	CASSIDGFTDTQYF